Below are 5 T cell receptor beta chains sequenced from a single sample in a study of blood T cell repertoires in COVID-19. Data came from immunoSEQ multiplex PCR; TCRdb stores just in-frame clones and leaves some out. This sample carries roughly 65,000 clones, roughly 92% of them seen once, and the ten largest clones take approximately 2.9%. The sample was peripheral blood. These receptors were obtained from a man aged 65 to 85 with active COVID-19.

V usage is TRBV6-1 and J usage is TRBJ1-5, with 7 bases aligning to TRBD1. V was pared by 2 bases and J by 5 bases, with 9 bases of the junction left unmatched. Germline CDR1 is MNHNS and CDR2 is SASEGT. The CDR3 is 16 residues long. CDR3 nucleotide sequence: TGTGCCAGCAGTGAACGGACAGGTTTCACTCATCAGCCCCAGCATTTT. Amino acids: CASSERTGFTHQPQHF.

J is TRBJ2-3 and V is TRBV2, with D perhaps TRBD2 (5 bases). CDR3 length equals 15 residues. The V end was cut by 4 bases, the J end by 6 bases, with 17 bases between. Germline CDR1 and CDR2: SNHLY and FYNNEI. CDR3 sequence: CASSGPGGRVDTQYF. The DNA for the CDR3 is TGTGCCAGCAGTGGACCGGGTGGGCGGGTGGATACGCAGTATTTT.

The chain combines TRBV18 with TRBJ1-1, with D perhaps matching TRBD1 (5 bases). CDR1 and CDR2 from the germline V gene are KGHSH and LQKENI. The V end lost 5 bases, the J end lost 3 bases, and 13 bases lay between the germline ends. CDR3 size: 14 residues. CDR3 sequence: CASSSGAGDTEAFF. Here the CDR3 DNA reads TGTGCCAGCTCATCCGGGGCGGGAGACACTGAAGCTTTCTTT.

The chain uses TRBV30 and TRBJ2-3; tentatively, D is TRBD2 (6 bases). The CDR3 runs 15 residues. V was shortened by 4 bases and J by 8 bases, with 22 bases between the two germline ends. Germline CDR1 is GTSNPN and CDR2 is SVGIG (reference sequence). The CDR3 DNA reads TGTGCCTGGATAGCTTCCGGGCCATACGGGGGTACGCAGTATTTT. This codes for CAWIASGPYGGTQYF.

The chain joins TRBV3-1 (or the pseudogene TRBV3-2) to TRBJ1-1; D unclear. The CDR3 is made up of 14 amino acids. CDR1 and CDR2 from the germline V gene are LGHDT and YNNKEL (reference sequence). Trimming stripped 2 bases from V and 4 bases from J, with 11 bases between. In nucleotides, the CDR3 is TGTGCCAGCAGCCAACCGCAGGTTGGCACTGAAGCTTTCTTT. It yields the protein CASSQPQVGTEAFF.